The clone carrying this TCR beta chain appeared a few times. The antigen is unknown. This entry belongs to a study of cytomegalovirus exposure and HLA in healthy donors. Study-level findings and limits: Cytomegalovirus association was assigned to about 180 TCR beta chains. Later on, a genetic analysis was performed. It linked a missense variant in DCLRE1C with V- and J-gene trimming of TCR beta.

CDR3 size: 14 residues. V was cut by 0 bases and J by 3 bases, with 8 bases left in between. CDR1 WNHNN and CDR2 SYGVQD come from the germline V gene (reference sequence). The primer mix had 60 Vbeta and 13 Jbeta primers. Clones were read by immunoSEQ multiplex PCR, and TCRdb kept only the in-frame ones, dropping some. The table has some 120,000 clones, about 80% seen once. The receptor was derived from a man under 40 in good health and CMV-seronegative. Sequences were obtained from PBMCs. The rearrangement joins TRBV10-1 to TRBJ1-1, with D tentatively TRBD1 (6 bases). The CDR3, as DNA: TGCGCCAGCAGTGAGTCGGGACAATACACTGAAGCTTTCTTT. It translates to CASSESGQYTEAFF.